This T cell receptor beta chain originates from a study of blood T cell repertoires in COVID-19. The CDR3 runs 15 residues. Germline V CDR1 and CDR2: MRHNA, SNTAGT. Between the trimmed V and J ends, which lost 0 bases and 6 bases, there was a span of 9 bases. In the original analysis: Amplified reference gene primers provided the basis for estimating nucleated cell counts. The protocol was immunoSEQ multiplex PCR, while the TCRdb copy is restricted to in-frame clones and leaves out a portion. D and trimming come from the DNA, and the V and J calls and clone size come from that table. The sample shows 360,000 or so clones, about four fifths of them seen only once.

Specimen: PBMCs or T cells enriched from blood (not recorded which). The sequence was obtained from a woman between 50 and 59 years old who had recovered from COVID-19. V gene TRBV6-4 combines with J gene TRBJ1-6, with D unresolved. The CDR3 nucleotides are TGTGCCAGCAGTGACTCTGGGCAGCCTAATTCACCCCTCCACTTT. This encodes CASSDSGQPNSPLHF.